The 8 T cell receptor beta chains below all came from one sample that was sequenced in a study of beta chain features in type 1 diabetes. Study-level findings and limits: The study found moderately but significantly shorter TCRB CDR3s in all four CD4+ subsets of Type 1 diabetes patients.

The antigens of these receptors remain unknown. Expressed TCRB transcripts got sequenced, as all isolated RNA was reverse transcribed. Clones were read by immunoSEQ multiplex PCR, and TCRdb kept only the in-frame ones, dropping some. The sample holds hundreds of thousands of clones, approximately 15% seen once. Sequencing was performed on naive CD4+ T cells from blood. The source is a man younger than 30 with type 1 diabetes.

The sample holds a few counts of this clone. The V gene is TRBV29-1, the J gene TRBJ1-1, with D possibly being TRBD1 (5 bases). This CDR3 spans 14 amino acids. CDR1 and CDR2 (germline): SQVTM, ANQGSEA. Trimming removed 3 bases at V and 1 base at J, with 12 bases between. The CDR3 protein is CSVDQGMENTEAFF. CDR3 DNA: TGCAGCGTTGACCAGGGAATGGAGAACACTGAAGCTTTCTTT. The entire variable domain, with the rest obtained from reference TRBV29-1 and TRBJ1-1, is as follows: SAVISQKPSRDICQRGTSLTIQCQVDSQVTMMFWYRQQPGQSLTLIATANQGSEATYESGFVIDKFPISRPNLTFSTLTVSNMSPEDSSIYLCSVDQGMENTEAFFGQGTRLTVV.

The chain carries TRBV6-6 and TRBJ2-7, with D unresolved. Germline V gives CDR1 MNHNY, CDR2 SVGAGI (reference sequence). The CDR3 contains 11 residues. Trimming left V 6 bases short and J 3 bases short, with 6 bases between. DNA of the CDR3: TGTGCCAGCAGATCCCACTACGAGCAGTACTTC. Translated, it gives CASRSHYEQYF.

This clone was seen a few times. This chain connects TRBV4-1 to TRBJ2-7; D is perhaps TRBD2 (6 bases). CDR1 MGHRA and CDR2 YSYEKL come from the germline V gene. V lost 6 bases to trimming and J lost 11 bases, with 17 bases between them. CDR3 length equals 12 residues. The CDR3 region is CASRGGGGGEYF. The CDR3 DNA follows: TGCGCCAGCAGGGGGGGAGGCGGCGGGGAGTACTTC.

This clone was seen a handful of times. Lacking the conserved final phenylalanine or tryptophan, this CDR3 likely reflects a read error. No DNA is shown, since the ends of the CDR3 on it are uncertain; the CDR3 is the one TCRdb lists. The chain combines TRBV28 with TRBJ2-7; the table's D call, TRBD2, has no DNA check behind it. The CDR3 totals 11 residues, both ends included. The germline CDR1 and CDR2 sequences are MDHEN and SYDVKM. CDR3 residues: CASSSPRGLVY.

This clone was observed a handful of times. The rearrangement uses TRBV7-2 and TRBJ2-7, with D possibly being TRBD2 (7 bases). Trimming took 4 bases from V and 0 from J, leaving 19 bases between them. The germline V gene encodes CDR1 SGHTA and CDR2 FQGNSA. The CDR3 is 17 amino acids. CDR3 protein: CASSSPRAGGHSYEQYF. The DNA for the CDR3 is TGTGCCAGCAGCTCCCCCCGGGCCGGGGGGCACTCCTACGAGCAGTACTTC.

The table lists this clone with a few counts. V usage is TRBV4-1 and J usage is TRBJ2-5; TRBD1 might be the D (5 bases). The V gene's germline CDR1 is MGHRA and CDR2 YSYEKL. The CDR3 runs 15 residues. The V and J ends lost 1 base and 5 bases respectively, with 14 bases between them. The CDR3 coding sequence is TGCGCCAGCAGCCAAGGATTCTCAGGGCGGGAGACCCAGTACTTC. Amino acids: CASSQGFSGRETQYF.

The gene calls are TRBV5-1 and TRBJ1-5, with D tentatively TRBD1 (6 bases). The CDR3 has 15 amino acids. Deletions cut 0 bases from V and 3 bases from J, with 10 bases between. Per the germline V gene, CDR1 is SGHRS and CDR2 is YFSETQ. CDR3 sequence (DNA): TGCGCCAGCAGCTTGGAGGGGGGGATCAATCAGCCCCAGCATTTT. Translation gives CASSLEGGINQPQHF.

This clone was detected a few times. This chain uses TRBV19 with TRBJ2-6, with TRBD1 as a possible D gene (5 bases). This CDR3 is built from 17 residues. The V and J ends lost 5 bases and 6 bases respectively, with 20 bases between them. CDR1 and CDR2 from the germline V gene are LNHDA and SQIVND (reference sequence). The CDR3 DNA sequence: TGTGCCAGTAGTGTCGGACAAGGGGCTAAGGAGGCCAACGTCCTGACTTTC. It specifies CASSVGQGAKEANVLTF.